This T cell receptor (beta chain) appears in the sequencing data of a study of T cell responses to AZD1222 COVID-19 vaccine. Study results and limitations: Donors skewed white British and female; clonal diversity was possibly underestimated. The number of AZD1222 recipients seropositive at baseline was only five or six.

Here immunoSEQ multiplex PCR was the method, and the copy in TCRdb shows in-frame clones only, minus some. The sample includes around 81,000 clones, 80% to 95% of them seen just once. The germline gives CDR1 SNHLY, CDR2 FYNNEI. The CDR3 extends over 12 amino acids. The germline V and J ends were trimmed by 7 bases and 7 bases, with 11 bases remaining between them. About this clone: As yet, its antigen is unknown.

The V gene is TRBV2, the J gene TRBJ2-1; D unclear. The sample consisted of peripheral blood, taken 28 days after the second AZD1222 dose. The TCR was taken from an adult who received the AZD1222 COVID-19 vaccine. The CDR3 DNA reads TGTGCCAGCAAGGCAGGTTTAAATGAGCAGTTCTTC. Amino acids: CASKAGLNEQFF.